This TCR beta chain appears in the sequencing data of a study of T-cell memory formation after mild COVID-19. As for the study in general: TCR clusters were mostly confined to one donor each. Study-level findings and limits: CD4+ clones that contracted lay mainly in CM and EM; CD8+ ones lay in EMRA.

This clonotype has just a few counts. Its matching antigen is unknown. TCR alpha and TCR beta cDNA libraries carrying sample barcodes and UMIs came from 5'RACE with constant-segment primers. TCRdb fed the 5' RACE reads into MiXCR, producing one record per CDR3 protein. The table has about 250,000 distinct CDR3 sequences, 15% seen once. This CDR3 contains 15 residues. Trimming left V 1 base short and J 0 bases short, with 7 bases between. Germline values: CDR1 SGHTA, CDR2 FQGNSA. This chain joins TRBV7-2 and TRBJ1-5; D gene unclear. This TCR derives from an adult woman who had mild COVID-19 (a few samples of this study predate the infection). Cell type and time point are not known. The material sequenced was PBMCs or a T cell subset sorted from them (not recorded which). In DNA form, the CDR3 reads TGTGCCAGCAGCTTAGATAAATCTAGCAATCAGCCCCAGCATTTT. Translation: CASSLDKSSNQPQHF.